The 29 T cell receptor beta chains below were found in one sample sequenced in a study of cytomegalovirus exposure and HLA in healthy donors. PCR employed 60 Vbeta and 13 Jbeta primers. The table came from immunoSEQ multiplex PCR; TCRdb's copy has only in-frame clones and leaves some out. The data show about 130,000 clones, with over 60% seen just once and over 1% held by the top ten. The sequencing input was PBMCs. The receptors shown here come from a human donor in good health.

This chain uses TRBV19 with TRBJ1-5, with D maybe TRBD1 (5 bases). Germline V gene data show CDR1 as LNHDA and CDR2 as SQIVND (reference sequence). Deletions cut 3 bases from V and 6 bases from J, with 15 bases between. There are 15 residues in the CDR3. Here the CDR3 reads CASSISRVRSQPQHF. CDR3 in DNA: TGTGCCAGTAGTATTTCCAGGGTGAGGAGTCAGCCCCAGCATTTT.

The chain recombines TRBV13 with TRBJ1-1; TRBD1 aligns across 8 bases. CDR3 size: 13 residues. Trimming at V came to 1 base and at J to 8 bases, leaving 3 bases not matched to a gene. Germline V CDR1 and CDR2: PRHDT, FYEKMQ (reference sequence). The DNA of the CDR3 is TGTGCCAGCAGCTTAGAGCAGGGGGCCGAAGCTTTCTTT. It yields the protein CASSLEQGAEAFF.

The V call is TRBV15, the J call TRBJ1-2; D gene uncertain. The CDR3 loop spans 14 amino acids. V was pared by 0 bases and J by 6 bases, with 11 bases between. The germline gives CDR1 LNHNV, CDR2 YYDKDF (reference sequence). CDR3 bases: TGTGCCACCAGCAGAGAAATCAGGTGGGATGGCTACACCTTC. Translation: CATSREIRWDGYTF.

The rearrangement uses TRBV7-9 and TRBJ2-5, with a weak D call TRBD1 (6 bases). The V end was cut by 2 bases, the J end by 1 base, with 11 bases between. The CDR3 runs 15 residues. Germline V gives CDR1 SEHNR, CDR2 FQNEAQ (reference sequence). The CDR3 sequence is CASSLTRTAQETQYF. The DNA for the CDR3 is TGTGCCAGCAGCTTAACGCGGACAGCCCAAGAGACCCAGTACTTC.

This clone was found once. The CDR3 region is CASSQELQGNYGYTF. The CDR3 nucleotides read TGTGCCAGCAGCCAAGAGTTACAGGGGAACTATGGCTACACCTTC. The rearrangement joins TRBV4-2 to TRBJ1-2; 7 bases are shared with TRBD1. From germline, CDR1 is LGHNA and CDR2 YNFKEQ. The CDR3 spans 15 residues. With 0 bases clipped from V and 2 bases from J, the junction kept 3 bases outside the gene matches.

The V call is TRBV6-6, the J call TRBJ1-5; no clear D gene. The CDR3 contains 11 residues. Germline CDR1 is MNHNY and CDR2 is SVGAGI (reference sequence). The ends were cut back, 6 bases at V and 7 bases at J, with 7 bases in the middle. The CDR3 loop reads CASRREQPQHF. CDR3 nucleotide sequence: TGTGCCAGCAGGCGAGAGCAGCCCCAGCATTTT.

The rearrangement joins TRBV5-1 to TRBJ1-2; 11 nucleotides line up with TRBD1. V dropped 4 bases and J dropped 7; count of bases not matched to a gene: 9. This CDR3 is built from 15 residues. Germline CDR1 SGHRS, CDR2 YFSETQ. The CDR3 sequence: CASSPGQGAGAGYTF. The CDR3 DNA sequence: TGCGCCAGCAGCCCTGGACAGGGGGCGGGGGCTGGCTACACCTTC.

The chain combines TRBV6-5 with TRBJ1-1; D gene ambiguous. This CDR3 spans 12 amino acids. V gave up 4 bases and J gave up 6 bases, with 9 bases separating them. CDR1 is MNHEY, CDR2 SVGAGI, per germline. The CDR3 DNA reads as TGTGCCAGCAGTTCCAGGTTGGCTGAAGCTTTCTTT. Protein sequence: CASSSRLAEAFF.

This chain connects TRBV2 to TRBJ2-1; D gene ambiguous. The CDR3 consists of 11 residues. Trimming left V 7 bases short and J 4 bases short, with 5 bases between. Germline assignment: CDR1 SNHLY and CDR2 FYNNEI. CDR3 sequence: CASTIYNEQFF. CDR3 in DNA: TGTGCCAGCACCATTTACAATGAGCAGTTCTTC.

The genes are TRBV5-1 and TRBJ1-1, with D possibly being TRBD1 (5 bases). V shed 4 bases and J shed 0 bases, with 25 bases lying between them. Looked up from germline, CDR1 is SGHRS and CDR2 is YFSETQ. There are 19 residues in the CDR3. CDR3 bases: TGCGCCAGCAGCCCAACCGGGGGGGGTTTATCACGCGTGAACACTGAAGCTTTCTTT. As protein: CASSPTGGGLSRVNTEAFF.

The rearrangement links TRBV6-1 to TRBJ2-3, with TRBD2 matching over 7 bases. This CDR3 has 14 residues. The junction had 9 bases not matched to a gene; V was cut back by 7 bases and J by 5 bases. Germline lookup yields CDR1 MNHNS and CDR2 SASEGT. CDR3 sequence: CASTYGTIRDTQYF. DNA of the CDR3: TGTGCCAGCACCTATGGGACTATTCGAGATACGCAGTATTTT.

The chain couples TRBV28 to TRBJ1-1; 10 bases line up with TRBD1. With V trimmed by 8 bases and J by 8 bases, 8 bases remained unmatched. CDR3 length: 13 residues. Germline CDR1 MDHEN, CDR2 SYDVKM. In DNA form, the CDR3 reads TGTGCCAGCTCACCGGGACAGGGGCTGGAAGCTTTCTTT. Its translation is CASSPGQGLEAFF.

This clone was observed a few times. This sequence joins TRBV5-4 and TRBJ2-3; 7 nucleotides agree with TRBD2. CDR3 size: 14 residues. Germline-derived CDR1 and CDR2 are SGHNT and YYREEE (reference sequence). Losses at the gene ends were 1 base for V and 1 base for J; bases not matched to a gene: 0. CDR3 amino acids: CASSLRGGTDTQYF. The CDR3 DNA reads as TGTGCCAGCAGCTTGCGGGGGGGCACAGATACGCAGTATTTT.

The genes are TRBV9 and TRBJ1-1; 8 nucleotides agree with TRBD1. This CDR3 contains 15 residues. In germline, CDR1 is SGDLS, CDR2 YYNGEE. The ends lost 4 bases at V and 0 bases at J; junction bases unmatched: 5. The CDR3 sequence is CASSPMDRVNTEAFF. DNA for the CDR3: TGTGCCAGCAGCCCGATGGACAGGGTGAACACTGAAGCTTTCTTT.

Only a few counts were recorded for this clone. The CDR3 coding sequence is TGTGCCATCAGTGCAACAGAACAGACACCCGACGCTTTCTTT. Translation gives CAISATEQTPDAFF. The chain couples TRBV10-3 to TRBJ1-1; D unresolved. Trimming stripped 4 bases from V and 11 bases from J, with 20 bases between. The CDR3 sequence is 14 residues long. CDR1 ENHRY and CDR2 SYGVKD come from the germline V gene.

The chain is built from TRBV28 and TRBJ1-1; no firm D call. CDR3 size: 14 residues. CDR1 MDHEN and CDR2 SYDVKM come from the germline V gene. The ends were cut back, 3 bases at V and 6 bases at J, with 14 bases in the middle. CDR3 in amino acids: CASSLGSQKAEAFF. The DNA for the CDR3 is TGTGCCAGCAGTTTGGGCAGCCAAAAGGCTGAAGCTTTCTTT.

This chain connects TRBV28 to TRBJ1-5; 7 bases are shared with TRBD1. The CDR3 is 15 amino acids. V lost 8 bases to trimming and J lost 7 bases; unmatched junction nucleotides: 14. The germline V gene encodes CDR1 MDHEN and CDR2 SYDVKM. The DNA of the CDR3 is TGTGCCAGCGGATCCGGACAGGTACTTAGCCAGCCCCAGCATTTT. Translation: CASGSGQVLSQPQHF.

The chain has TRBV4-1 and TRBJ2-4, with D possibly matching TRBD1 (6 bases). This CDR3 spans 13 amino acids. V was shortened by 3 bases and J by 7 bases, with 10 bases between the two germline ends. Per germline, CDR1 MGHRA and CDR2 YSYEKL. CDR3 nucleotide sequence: TGCGCCAGCAGCCAGACAGGTACCAACATTCAGTACTTC. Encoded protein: CASSQTGTNIQYF.

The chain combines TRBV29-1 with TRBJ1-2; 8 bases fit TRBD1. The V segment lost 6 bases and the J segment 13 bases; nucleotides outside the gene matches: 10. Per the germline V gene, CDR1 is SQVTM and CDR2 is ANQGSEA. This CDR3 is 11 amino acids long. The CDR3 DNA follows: TGCAGCGTGATGGGACAGGCGACGGCCACCTTC. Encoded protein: CSVMGQATATF.

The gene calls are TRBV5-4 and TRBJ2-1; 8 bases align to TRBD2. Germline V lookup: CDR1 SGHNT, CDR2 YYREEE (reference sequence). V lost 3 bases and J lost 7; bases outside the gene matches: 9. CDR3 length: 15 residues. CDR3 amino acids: CASSSGGGGVNEQFF. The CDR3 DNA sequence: TGTGCCAGCAGCTCGGGGGGGGGAGGTGTGAATGAGCAGTTCTTC. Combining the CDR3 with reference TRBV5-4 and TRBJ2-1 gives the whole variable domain ETGVTQSPTHLIKTRGQQVTLRCSSQSGHNTVSWYQQALGQGPQFIFQYYREEENGRGNFPPRFSGLQFPNYSSELNVNALELDDSALYLCASSSGGGGVNEQFFGPGTRLTVL.

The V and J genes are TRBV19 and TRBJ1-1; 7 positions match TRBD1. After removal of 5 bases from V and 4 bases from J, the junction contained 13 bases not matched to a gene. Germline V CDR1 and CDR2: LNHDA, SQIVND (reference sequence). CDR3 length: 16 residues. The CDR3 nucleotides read TGTGCCAGTAGTCTCCCGACAGGGCCTACTTCCACTGAAGCTTTCTTT. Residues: CASSLPTGPTSTEAFF.

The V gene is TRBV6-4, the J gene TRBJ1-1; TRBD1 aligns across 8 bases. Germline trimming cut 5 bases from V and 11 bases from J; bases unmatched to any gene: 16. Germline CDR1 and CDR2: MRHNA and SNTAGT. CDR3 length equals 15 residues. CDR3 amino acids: CASSPSVGQGNIAFF. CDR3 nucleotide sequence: TGTGCCAGCAGTCCCTCTGTAGGACAGGGAAATATTGCTTTCTTT.

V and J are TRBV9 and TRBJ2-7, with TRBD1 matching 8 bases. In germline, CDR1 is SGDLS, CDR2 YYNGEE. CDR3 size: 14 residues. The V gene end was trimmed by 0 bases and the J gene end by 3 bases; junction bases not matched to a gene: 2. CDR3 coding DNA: TGTGCCAGCAGCGTAGGGGACAGGTACTACGAGCAGTACTTC. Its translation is CASSVGDRYYEQYF.

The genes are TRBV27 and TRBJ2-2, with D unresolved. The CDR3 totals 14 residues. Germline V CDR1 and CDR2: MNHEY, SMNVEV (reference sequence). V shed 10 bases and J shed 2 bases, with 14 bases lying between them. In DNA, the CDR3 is TGTGCCACCTCCCTGAGGCAAAACACCGGGGAGCTGTTTTTT. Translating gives CATSLRQNTGELFF.

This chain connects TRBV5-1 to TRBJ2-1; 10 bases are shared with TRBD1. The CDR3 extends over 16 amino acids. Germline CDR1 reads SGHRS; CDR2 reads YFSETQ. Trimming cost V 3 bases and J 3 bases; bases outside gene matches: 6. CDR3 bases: TGCGCCAGCAGCTCTGGGACAGGGGTCCTCTACAATGAGCAGTTCTTC. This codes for CASSSGTGVLYNEQFF.

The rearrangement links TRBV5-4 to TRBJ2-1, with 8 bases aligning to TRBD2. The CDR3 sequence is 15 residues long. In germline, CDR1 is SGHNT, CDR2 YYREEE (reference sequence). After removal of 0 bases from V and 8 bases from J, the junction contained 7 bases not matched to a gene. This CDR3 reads CASSLVAGKPHEQFF. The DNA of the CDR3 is TGTGCCAGCAGCTTGGTAGCGGGGAAGCCCCATGAGCAGTTCTTC.

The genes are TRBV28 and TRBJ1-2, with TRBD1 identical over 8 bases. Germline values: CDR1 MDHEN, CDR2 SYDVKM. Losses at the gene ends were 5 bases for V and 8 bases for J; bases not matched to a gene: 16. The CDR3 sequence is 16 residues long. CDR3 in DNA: TGTGCCAGCAGTCCTACAATAGACAGGGGAGGGGGAGGCTACACCTTC. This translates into CASSPTIDRGGGGYTF.

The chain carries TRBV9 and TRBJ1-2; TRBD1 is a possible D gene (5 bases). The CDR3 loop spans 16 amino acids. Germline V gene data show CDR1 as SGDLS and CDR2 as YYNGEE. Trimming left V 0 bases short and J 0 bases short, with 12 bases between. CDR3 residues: CASSVGGERPNYGYTF. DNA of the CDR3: TGTGCCAGCAGCGTAGGGGGGGAGCGGCCTAACTATGGCTACACCTTC.

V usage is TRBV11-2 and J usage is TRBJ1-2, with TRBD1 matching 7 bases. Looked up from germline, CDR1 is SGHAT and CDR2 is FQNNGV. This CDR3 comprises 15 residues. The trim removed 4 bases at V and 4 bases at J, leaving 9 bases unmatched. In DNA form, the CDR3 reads TGTGCCAGCAGCTCCCCCGCGGGACAGAGCTATGGCTACACCTTC. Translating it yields CASSSPAGQSYGYTF.